This T cell receptor beta chain originates from a study of T-cell reconstitution after alpha-beta-depleted transplantation in children. Germline V gene sequence: CDR1 GTSNPN, CDR2 SVGIG (reference sequence). The V end was cut by 3 bases, the J end by 3 bases, with 12 bases between. There are 13 residues in the CDR3. There are a few counts of this clonotype. A TCRbeta library incorporating unique molecular identifiers was prepared. Using its own MiXCR run on the PCR reads, TCRdb lists one record per CDR3 protein. The sample records about 300,000 distinct CDR3 sequences, 10% being singletons. The receptor's source is a boy under three years old with acute myeloid leukemia, due to receive a stem cell transplant. The starting material was PBMCs, obtained before TCRalphabeta/CD19-depleted stem cell transplant. The V and J genes are TRBV30 and TRBJ2-7, with D possibly TRBD1 on 6 matching bases. The CDR3 DNA reads as TGTGCCTGGAGGACAGGCGGAGTCTACGAGCAGTACTTC. Translation: CAWRTGGVYEQYF.